One and the same sample provided the 14 T cell receptor beta chains below, sequenced in a study of T-cell reconstitution after alpha-beta-depleted transplantation in children. For TCRbeta, the library was prepared with unique molecular identifiers. TCRdb redid the calling of the PCR reads with MiXCR, one entry per CDR3 protein. The sample lists 800,000 to 1,000,000 distinct CDR3 sequences, about 31% seen once, with roughly 31% in the top ten. The input for sequencing was PBMCs, mostly from graft donor cells, taken 360 days after TCRalphabeta/CD19-depleted stem cell transplant. Every receptor here comes from a boy in the first two years of life who had a stem cell transplant for SCID, so the T cells may come from the graft donor.

This chain links TRBV11-2 with TRBJ2-5; D is perhaps TRBD1 (6 bases). The germline V and J ends were trimmed by 5 bases and 5 bases, with 18 bases remaining between them. The CDR3 is made up of 15 amino acids. Germline CDR1 and CDR2: SGHAT and FQNNGV. This CDR3 reads CASSKGQGSRETQYF. The CDR3 DNA sequence: TGTGCCAGCAGCAAGGGGCAGGGGTCGAGGGAGACCCAGTACTTC.

This chain links TRBV5-1 with TRBJ2-3; TRBD1 might be the D (6 bases). Germline V gives CDR1 SGHRS, CDR2 YFSETQ. The CDR3 consists of 15 residues. V lost 4 bases, J lost 2 bases, and 14 bases lay in between. CDR3 DNA: TGCGCCAGCAGCGTTCGGGACACTTACACAGATACGCAGTATTTT. It is translated as CASSVRDTYTDTQYF.

The chain has TRBV3-1 and TRBJ2-2, with 8 bases matching TRBD1. The CDR3 consists of 18 residues. Germline-derived CDR1 and CDR2 are LGHDT and YNNKEL (reference sequence). Losses at the gene ends were 5 bases for V and 3 bases for J; bases not matched to a gene: 14. The CDR3, as DNA: TGTGCCAGCAGCGAAGGGGTCCGAAGGACAGGGTACACCGGGGAGCTGTTTTTT. This gives the protein CASSEGVRRTGYTGELFF. Drawing the rest from reference TRBV3-1 and TRBJ2-2, the complete variable domain is DTAVSQTPKYLVTQMGNDKSIKCEQNLGHDTMYWYKQDSKKFLKIMFSYNNKELIINETVPNRFSPKSPDKAHLNLHINSLELGDSAVYFCASSEGVRRTGYTGELFFGEGSRLTVL.

In the case of this clonotype: Germline and junction disagree at one end, which may indicate a read error. The gene calls are TRBV7-2 and TRBJ2-2; D may be TRBD1 (6 bases). The germline V gene encodes CDR1 SGHTA and CDR2 FQGNSA. This CDR3 has 14 amino acids. CDR3 sequence reads: CACSAHRVGGELFF. CDR3 nucleotide sequence: TGTGCCTGCAGCGCCCACAGGGTTGGCGGGGAGCTGTTTTTT.

The table lists this clonotype with a few counts. V is TRBV5-1 and J is TRBJ2-7; TRBD1 agrees at 8 bases. The CDR3 is 14 residues long. Germline loops: CDR1 SGHRS, CDR2 YFSETQ. Germline trimming cut 5 bases from V and 3 bases from J; bases unmatched to any gene: 7. This CDR3 is CASRKGTGHYEQYF. CDR3 in DNA: TGCGCCAGCAGAAAAGGGACAGGCCACTACGAGCAGTACTTC.

The chain carries TRBV7-8 and TRBJ2-2; maybe TRBD1 (5 bases). Trimming stripped 1 base from V and 7 bases from J, with 10 bases between. This CDR3 comprises 14 residues. CDR1 SGHVS and CDR2 FQNEAQ come from the germline V gene. CDR3 amino acids: CASSLEAGNGELFF. DNA for the CDR3: TGTGCCAGCAGCTTAGAGGCAGGGAACGGGGAGCTGTTTTTT.

This clonotype was counted a few times. The chain joins TRBV6-5 to TRBJ2-5, with TRBD1 as a possible D gene (5 bases). The CDR3 contains 18 residues. Germline CDR1 is MNHEY and CDR2 is SVGAGI. The V and J ends lost 7 bases and 1 base respectively, with 25 bases between them. The CDR3 region has the DNA TGTGCCAGCACGTACTCCACTGGCAAAACAGGCTTCCAAGAGACCCAGTACTTC. Translation: CASTYSTGKTGFQETQYF.

The V call is TRBV9, the J call TRBJ1-5; no clear D gene. The germline gives CDR1 SGDLS, CDR2 YYNGEE. V lost 3 bases and J 4 bases, leaving 8 bases between the germline ends. This CDR3 comprises 13 residues. DNA for the CDR3: TGTGCCAGCAGCGGACATGGAAATCAGCCCCAGCATTTT. Translating gives CASSGHGNQPQHF.

V gene TRBV5-6 combines with J gene TRBJ2-1; D is unclear. The germline V gene has CDR1 SGHDT and CDR2 YYEEEE. The CDR3 runs to 15 residues. V was pared by 4 bases and J by 5 bases, with 16 bases between. Here the CDR3 DNA reads TGTGCCAGCAGCCCGAGCCGCCCCAGCAACAATGAGCAGTTCTTC. As protein: CASSPSRPSNNEQFF. The whole variable domain, filled in from reference TRBV5-6 and TRBJ2-1, reads DAGVTQSPTHLIKTRGQQVTLRCSPKSGHDTVSWYQQALGQGPQFIFQYYEEEERQRGNFPDRFSGHQFPNYSSELNVNALLLGDSALYLCASSPSRPSNNEQFFGPGTRLTVL.

Regarding this clonotype: A much larger clone sits a single nucleotide away, making a read error possible. The chain is built from TRBV10-3 and TRBJ2-3; no clear D gene. The CDR3 has 11 amino acids. The ends were cut back, 10 bases at V and 0 bases at J, with 5 bases in the middle. Germline V gene sequence: CDR1 ENHRY, CDR2 SYGVKD. The CDR3 sequence is CATGSTDTQYF. The CDR3 nucleotides are TGTGCCACCGGGAGCACAGATACGCAGTATTTT.

The chain recombines TRBV5-1 with TRBJ2-5; 8 bases align to TRBD2. CDR3 length: 15 amino acids. The J segment lost 2 bases and the V segment lost 0 bases, leaving 3 bases of the junction unmatched. Germline V gene sequence: CDR1 SGHRS, CDR2 YFSETQ. Here the CDR3 reads CASSLEAGEQETQYF. For the CDR3, the DNA is TGCGCCAGCAGCTTGGAAGCGGGGGAACAAGAGACCCAGTACTTC.

This clonotype has only a few counts. The chain couples TRBV7-3 to TRBJ2-5; 11 nucleotides match TRBD2. Germline values: CDR1 SGHTA, CDR2 FQGTGA. The CDR3 length is 14 residues. V lost 5 bases, J lost 5 bases, and 4 bases stayed unmatched. CDR3 protein: CASSPGLAVETQYF. The CDR3 nucleotides are TGTGCCAGCAGCCCGGGACTAGCGGTGGAGACCCAGTACTTC.

V usage is TRBV10-3 and J usage is TRBJ1-2; possible D gene TRBD1, 6 bases. This CDR3 has 13 amino acids. Germline-derived CDR1 and CDR2 are ENHRY and SYGVKD. The ends were cut back, 8 bases at V and 7 bases at J, with 17 bases in the middle. In nucleotides, the CDR3 is TGTGCCATCGCCAAACCCGGGGGCGGTGGCTACACCTTC. This sequence encodes CAIAKPGGGGYTF.

The chain combines TRBV3-1 with TRBJ2-3; TRBD2 matches 11 bases. CDR1 is LGHDT and CDR2 is YNNKEL in the germline V gene (reference sequence). The CDR3 covers 17 residues. After removal of 5 bases from V and 5 bases from J, the junction contained 12 bases not matched to a gene. CDR3 DNA: TGTGCCAGCAGCGGACGTAAACTAGCGGGGGTAGGAGATACGCAGTATTTT. It codes for CASSGRKLAGVGDTQYF.